This is a list of T cell receptor beta chains from one sample in a study of CD8 T cells in Susac syndrome. TCRdb reanalysed the immunoSEQ multiplex PCR reads using MiXCR and keeps one entry per CDR3 protein. In the table there are some 70,000 distinct CDR3 sequences, 85% to 95% of which are singletons. The sample taken for sequencing was CD8+ T cells from PBMCs. These receptors were obtained from a human donor with multiple sclerosis. The CDR3 runs from the conserved cysteine through the conserved F or W. The order of the fields is V gene, J gene, clone size, D gene, CDR3 protein, CDR3 DNA. A D gene is named only where the DNA matches it firmly. Clone size is shown for a subset of rows, as once, few, many or a class of expanded clone.

v_gene: TRBV9
j_gene: TRBJ2-7
abundance: -
d_gene: -
CDR3aa: CASSVEAGLSYEQYF
CDR3nt: TGTGCCAGCAGCGTAGAGGCAGGGCTCTCCTACGAGCAGTACTTC

v_gene: TRBV7-9
j_gene: TRBJ2-7
abundance: -
d_gene: -
CDR3aa: CASSPWDVDSYEQYF
CDR3nt: TGTGCCAGCAGCCCTTGGGACGTCGACTCCTACGAGCAGTACTTC

v_gene: TRBV27
j_gene: TRBJ1-2
abundance: -
d_gene: -
CDR3aa: CASSLANYGYTF
CDR3nt: TGTGCCAGCAGTTTAGCTAACTATGGCTACACCTTC

v_gene: TRBV6-2/TRBV6-3
j_gene: TRBJ1-1
abundance: -
d_gene: TRBD1
CDR3aa: CASSYGDRAIETEAFF
CDR3nt: TGTGCCAGCAGTTACGGGGACAGGGCAATTGAAACTGAAGCTTTCTTT

v_gene: TRBV5-1
j_gene: TRBJ2-3
abundance: -
d_gene: -
CDR3aa: CASRRQGTDTQYF
CDR3nt: TGCGCCAGCAGAAGACAGGGCACAGATACGCAGTATTTT

v_gene: TRBV19
j_gene: TRBJ1-5
abundance: -
d_gene: -
CDR3aa: CASSAGNNQPQHF
CDR3nt: TGTGCCAGTAGTGCAGGGAACAATCAGCCCCAGCATTTT

v_gene: TRBV7-9
j_gene: TRBJ2-1
abundance: -
d_gene: -
CDR3aa: CASSQMTVYNEQFF
CDR3nt: TGTGCCAGCAGCCAGATGACAGTATACAATGAGCAGTTCTTC

v_gene: TRBV28
j_gene: TRBJ2-1
abundance: -
d_gene: -
CDR3aa: CASSLGMEQFF
CDR3nt: TGTGCCAGCAGTTTGGGAATGGAGCAGTTCTTC

v_gene: TRBV28
j_gene: TRBJ1-5
abundance: -
d_gene: TRBD1
CDR3aa: CASSWGTGGSQPQHF
CDR3nt: TGTGCCAGCAGTTGGGGGACAGGGGGAAGTCAGCCCCAGCATTTT

v_gene: TRBV13
j_gene: TRBJ2-5
abundance: -
d_gene: -
CDR3aa: CASSSTGEEETQYF
CDR3nt: TGTGCCAGCAGCTCTACAGGGGAGGAGGAGACCCAGTACTTC

v_gene: TRBV9
j_gene: TRBJ1-2
abundance: -
d_gene: -
CDR3aa: CASSVGDSGNYGYTF
CDR3nt: TGTGCCAGCAGCGTAGGCGACAGTGGCAACTATGGCTACACCTTC

v_gene: TRBV30
j_gene: TRBJ2-1
abundance: -
d_gene: -
CDR3aa: CAWSATGNYNEQFF
CDR3nt: TGTGCCTGGAGTGCTACAGGCAACTACAATGAGCAGTTCTTC

v_gene: TRBV6-5
j_gene: TRBJ2-7
abundance: few
d_gene: -
CDR3aa: CASSLTGSYEQYF
CDR3nt: TGTGCCAGCAGTCTAACAGGGTCCTACGAGCAGTACTTC

v_gene: TRBV5-1
j_gene: TRBJ2-3
abundance: -
d_gene: -
CDR3aa: CASSPGSRTDTQYF
CDR3nt: TGCGCCAGCAGCCCCGGGTCCCGCACAGATACGCAGTATTTT

v_gene: TRBV3-1
j_gene: TRBJ2-1
abundance: once
d_gene: -
CDR3aa: CASSQDLLVPYNEQFF
CDR3nt: TGTGCCAGCAGCCAAGATTTATTAGTCCCCTACAATGAGCAGTTCTTC

v_gene: TRBV3-1
j_gene: TRBJ2-7
abundance: -
d_gene: -
CDR3aa: CASSQGGDSSYEQYF
CDR3nt: TGTGCCAGCAGCCAAGGTGGGGATAGCTCCTACGAGCAGTACTTC

v_gene: TRBV5-4
j_gene: TRBJ2-1
abundance: -
d_gene: TRBD1
CDR3aa: CASSWTGGGEQFF
CDR3nt: TGTGCCAGCAGCTGGACAGGGGGGGGTGAGCAGTTCTTC

v_gene: TRBV12-3/TRBV12-4
j_gene: TRBJ2-5
abundance: -
d_gene: -
CDR3aa: CASSLPEAETQYF
CDR3nt: TGTGCCAGCAGTTTACCAGAGGCAGAGACCCAGTACTTC

v_gene: TRBV5-1
j_gene: TRBJ1-6
abundance: -
d_gene: -
CDR3aa: CASSLDGNSPLHF
CDR3nt: TGCGCCAGCAGCTTGGACGGAAATTCACCCCTCCACTTT

v_gene: TRBV30
j_gene: TRBJ2-5
abundance: once
d_gene: -
CDR3aa: CAWSWQGEQETQYF
CDR3nt: TGTGCCTGGAGTTGGCAGGGAGAGCAAGAGACCCAGTACTTC

v_gene: TRBV5-1
j_gene: TRBJ2-2
abundance: -
d_gene: -
CDR3aa: CASSAQGAGELFF
CDR3nt: TGCGCCAGCAGCGCCCAGGGCGCCGGGGAGCTGTTTTTT

v_gene: TRBV11-2
j_gene: TRBJ2-1
abundance: -
d_gene: TRBD2
CDR3aa: CASSFTSGSYNEQFF
CDR3nt: TGTGCCAGCAGCTTTACTAGCGGCTCCTACAATGAGCAGTTCTTC

v_gene: TRBV15
j_gene: TRBJ2-7
abundance: -
d_gene: -
CDR3aa: CATSGSYEQYF
CDR3nt: TGTGCCACCAGCGGCTCCTACGAGCAGTACTTC

v_gene: TRBV20-1
j_gene: TRBJ2-7
abundance: -
d_gene: TRBD2
CDR3aa: CSRTSGSGGYEQYF
CDR3nt: TGCAGTCGGACTAGCGGGAGTGGCGGGTACGAGCAGTACTTC

v_gene: TRBV6-4
j_gene: TRBJ2-1
abundance: -
d_gene: -
CDR3aa: CASSDSFTRGNEQFF
CDR3nt: TGTGCCAGCAGTGACTCTTTTACGAGGGGTAATGAGCAGTTCTTC

v_gene: TRBV6-5
j_gene: TRBJ2-1
abundance: -
d_gene: -
CDR3aa: CASSYSSGREQFF
CDR3nt: TGTGCCAGCAGTTACTCGTCTGGTCGCGAGCAGTTCTTC

v_gene: TRBV29-1
j_gene: TRBJ2-7
abundance: -
d_gene: -
CDR3aa: CSVVSRDYEQYF
CDR3nt: TGCAGCGTTGTTTCCAGGGACTACGAGCAGTACTTC

v_gene: TRBV9
j_gene: TRBJ1-2
abundance: -
d_gene: -
CDR3aa: CASSVGGYYGYTF
CDR3nt: TGTGCCAGCAGCGTTGGCGGATACTATGGCTACACCTTC

v_gene: TRBV5-6
j_gene: TRBJ1-1
abundance: -
d_gene: -
CDR3aa: CASSFWANTEAFF
CDR3nt: TGTGCCAGCAGCTTCTGGGCGAACACTGAAGCTTTCTTT

v_gene: TRBV4-1
j_gene: TRBJ2-1
abundance: -
d_gene: -
CDR3aa: CASSHLTSGDEQFF
CDR3nt: TGCGCCAGCAGCCACCTGACCTCCGGGGATGAGCAGTTCTTC

v_gene: TRBV12-3/TRBV12-4
j_gene: TRBJ1-1
abundance: -
d_gene: -
CDR3aa: CASSPSRGGTEAFF
CDR3nt: TGTGCCAGCAGTCCTTCCAGGGGAGGCACTGAAGCTTTCTTT